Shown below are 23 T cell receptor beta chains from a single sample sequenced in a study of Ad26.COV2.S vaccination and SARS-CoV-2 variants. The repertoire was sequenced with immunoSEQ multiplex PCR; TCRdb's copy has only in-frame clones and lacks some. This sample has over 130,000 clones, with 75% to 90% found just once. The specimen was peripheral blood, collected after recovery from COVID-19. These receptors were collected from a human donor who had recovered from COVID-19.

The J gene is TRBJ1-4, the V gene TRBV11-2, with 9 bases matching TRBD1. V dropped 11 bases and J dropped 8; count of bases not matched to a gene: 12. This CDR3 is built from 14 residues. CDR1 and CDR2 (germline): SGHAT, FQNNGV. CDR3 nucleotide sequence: TGTGCCGGGGGACAGGGTCGAGTAGAGGAAAAACTGTTTTTT. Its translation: CAGGQGRVEEKLFF.

Here the CDR3 reads CASSSRTSGGYEQYF. The CDR3 DNA sequence: TGTGCCAGCAGCTCCCGGACTAGCGGGGGTTACGAGCAGTACTTC. The J gene is TRBJ2-7, the V gene TRBV7-9, with TRBD2 matching 13 bases. Unmatched junction bases numbered 4, after V lost 4 bases and J lost 4 bases. The CDR3 contains 15 residues. CDR1 and CDR2 from the germline V gene are SEHNR and FQNEAQ (reference sequence).

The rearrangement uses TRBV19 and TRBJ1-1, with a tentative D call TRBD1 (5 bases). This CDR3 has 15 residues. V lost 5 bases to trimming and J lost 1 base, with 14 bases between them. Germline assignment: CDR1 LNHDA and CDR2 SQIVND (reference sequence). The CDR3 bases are TGTGCCAGTAGTGAGGGAAGAAGGGGGAACACTGAAGCTTTCTTT. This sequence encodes CASSEGRRGNTEAFF.

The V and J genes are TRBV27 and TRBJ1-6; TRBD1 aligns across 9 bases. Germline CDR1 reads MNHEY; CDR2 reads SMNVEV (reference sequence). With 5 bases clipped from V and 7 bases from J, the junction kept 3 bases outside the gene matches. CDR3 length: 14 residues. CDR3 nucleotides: TGTGCCAGCAGTCTCACAGGGGGCAATTCACCCCTCCACTTT. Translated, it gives CASSLTGGNSPLHF.

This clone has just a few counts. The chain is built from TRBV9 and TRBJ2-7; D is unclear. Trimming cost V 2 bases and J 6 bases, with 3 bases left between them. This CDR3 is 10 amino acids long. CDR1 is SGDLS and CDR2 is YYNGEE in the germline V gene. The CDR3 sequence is CASSVPEQYF. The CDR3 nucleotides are TGTGCCAGCAGCGTCCCCGAGCAGTACTTC.

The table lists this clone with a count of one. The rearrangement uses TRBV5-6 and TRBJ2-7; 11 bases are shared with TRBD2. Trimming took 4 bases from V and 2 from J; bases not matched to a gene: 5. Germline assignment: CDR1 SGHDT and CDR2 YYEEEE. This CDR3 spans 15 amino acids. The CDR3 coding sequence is TGTGCCAGCAGCCTCAATAGCGGGGGGGCCTACGAGCAGTACTTC. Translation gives CASSLNSGGAYEQYF. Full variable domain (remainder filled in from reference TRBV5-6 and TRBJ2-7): DAGVTQSPTHLIKTRGQQVTLRCSPKSGHDTVSWYQQALGQGPQFIFQYYEEEERQRGNFPDRFSGHQFPNYSSELNVNALLLGDSALYLCASSLNSGGAYEQYFGPGTRLTVT.

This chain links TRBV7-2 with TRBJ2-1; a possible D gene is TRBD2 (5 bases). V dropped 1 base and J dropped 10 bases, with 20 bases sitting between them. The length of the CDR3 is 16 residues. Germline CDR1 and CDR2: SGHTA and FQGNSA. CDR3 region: CASSLDGSLAAREQFF. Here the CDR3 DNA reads TGTGCCAGCAGCTTAGACGGGTCTCTAGCTGCGCGCGAGCAGTTCTTC.

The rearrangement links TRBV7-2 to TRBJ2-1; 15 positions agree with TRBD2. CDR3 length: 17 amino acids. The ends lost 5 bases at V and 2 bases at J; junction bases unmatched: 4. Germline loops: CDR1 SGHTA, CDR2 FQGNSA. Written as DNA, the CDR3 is TGTGCCAGCAGCCCCGGACTAGCGGGGGGGCCCTACAATGAGCAGTTCTTC. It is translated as CASSPGLAGGPYNEQFF.

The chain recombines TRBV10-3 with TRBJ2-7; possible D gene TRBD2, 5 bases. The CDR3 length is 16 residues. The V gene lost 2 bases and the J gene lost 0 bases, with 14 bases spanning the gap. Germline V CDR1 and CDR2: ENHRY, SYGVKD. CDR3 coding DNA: TGTGCCATCAGTGAGGGGTCGGGAACGAGCTCCTACGAGCAGTACTTC. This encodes CAISEGSGTSSYEQYF.

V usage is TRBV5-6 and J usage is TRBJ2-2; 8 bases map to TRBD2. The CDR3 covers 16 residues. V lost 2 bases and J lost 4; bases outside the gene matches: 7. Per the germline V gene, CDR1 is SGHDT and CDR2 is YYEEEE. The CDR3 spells CASSLGGLVFTGELFF. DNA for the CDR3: TGTGCCAGCAGCTTAGGGGGACTAGTCTTCACCGGGGAGCTGTTTTTT. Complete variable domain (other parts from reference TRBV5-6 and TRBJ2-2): DAGVTQSPTHLIKTRGQQVTLRCSPKSGHDTVSWYQQALGQGPQFIFQYYEEEERQRGNFPDRFSGHQFPNYSSELNVNALLLGDSALYLCASSLGGLVFTGELFFGEGSRLTVL.

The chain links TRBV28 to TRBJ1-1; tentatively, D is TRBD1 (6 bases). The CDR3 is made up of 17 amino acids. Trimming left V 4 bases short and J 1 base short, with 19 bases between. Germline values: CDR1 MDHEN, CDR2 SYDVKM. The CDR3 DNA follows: TGTGCCAGCAGTTGTGAGAGGGACACCCCAAAGAACACTGAAGCTTTCTTT. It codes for CASSCERDTPKNTEAFF.

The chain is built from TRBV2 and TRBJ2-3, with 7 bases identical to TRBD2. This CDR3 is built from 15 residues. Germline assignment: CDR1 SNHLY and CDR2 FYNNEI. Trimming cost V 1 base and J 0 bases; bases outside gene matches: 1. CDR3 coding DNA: TGTGCCAGCAGTGAAGAGGGAGGGAGCACAGATACGCAGTATTTT. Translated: CASSEEGGSTDTQYF.

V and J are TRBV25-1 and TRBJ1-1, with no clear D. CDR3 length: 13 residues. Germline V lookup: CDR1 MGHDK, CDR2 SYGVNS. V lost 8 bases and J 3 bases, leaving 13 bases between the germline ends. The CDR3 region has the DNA TGTGCCAGCGGAAGGGCGCAGGACACTGAAGCTTTCTTT. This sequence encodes CASGRAQDTEAFF. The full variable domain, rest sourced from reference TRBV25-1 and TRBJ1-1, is EADIYQTPRYLVIGTGKKITLECSQTMGHDKMYWYQQDPGMELHLIHYSYGVNSTEKGDLSSESTVSRIRTEHFPLTLESARPSHTSQYLCASGRAQDTEAFFGQGTRLTVV.

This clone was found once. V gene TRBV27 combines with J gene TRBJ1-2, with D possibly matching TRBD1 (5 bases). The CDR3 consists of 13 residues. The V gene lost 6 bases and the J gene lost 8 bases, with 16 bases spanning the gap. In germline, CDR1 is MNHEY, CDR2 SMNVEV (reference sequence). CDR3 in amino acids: CASRGGVGMGYTF. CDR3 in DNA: TGTGCCAGCAGGGGGGGGGTTGGGATGGGCTACACCTTC.

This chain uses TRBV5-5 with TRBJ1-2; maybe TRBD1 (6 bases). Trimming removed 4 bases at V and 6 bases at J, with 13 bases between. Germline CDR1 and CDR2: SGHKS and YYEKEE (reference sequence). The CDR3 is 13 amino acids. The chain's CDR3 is CASSPWTEHGYTF. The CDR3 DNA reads TGTGCCAGCAGCCCTTGGACAGAACATGGCTACACCTTC.

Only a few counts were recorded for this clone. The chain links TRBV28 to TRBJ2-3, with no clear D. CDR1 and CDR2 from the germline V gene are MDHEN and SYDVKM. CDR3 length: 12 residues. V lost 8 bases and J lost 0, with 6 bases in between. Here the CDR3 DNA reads TGTGCCAGCTCAGCTAGCACAGATACGCAGTATTTT. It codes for CASSASTDTQYF. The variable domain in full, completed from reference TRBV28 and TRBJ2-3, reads DVKVTQSSRYLVKRTGEKVFLECVQDMDHENMFWYRQDPGLGLRLIYFSYDVKMKEKGDIPEGYSVSREKKERFSLILESASTNQTSMYLCASSASTDTQYFGPGTRLTVL.

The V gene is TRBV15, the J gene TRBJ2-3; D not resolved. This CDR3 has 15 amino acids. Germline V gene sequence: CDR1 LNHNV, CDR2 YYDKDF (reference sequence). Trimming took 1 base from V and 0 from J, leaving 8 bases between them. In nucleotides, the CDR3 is TGTGCCACCAGCAGAGTAGCCTATAGCACAGATACGCAGTATTTT. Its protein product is CATSRVAYSTDTQYF.

The CDR3 coding sequence is TGTGCCAGTAGTATAGGTGACAGGGGTTCAATCCCTTTCCGAAACGCGATGAACACTGAAGCTTTCTTT. Its protein product is CASSIGDRGSIPFRNAMNTEAFF. The chain recombines TRBV19 with TRBJ1-1, with 8 bases lining up with TRBD1. CDR1 LNHDA and CDR2 SQIVND come from the germline V gene (reference sequence). V lost 1 base, J lost 0 bases, and 25 bases stayed unmatched. The CDR3 totals 23 residues.

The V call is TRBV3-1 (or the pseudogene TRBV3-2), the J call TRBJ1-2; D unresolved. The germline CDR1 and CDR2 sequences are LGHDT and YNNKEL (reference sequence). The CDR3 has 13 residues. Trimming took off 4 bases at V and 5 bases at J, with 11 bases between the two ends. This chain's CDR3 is CASSPVVAYGYTF. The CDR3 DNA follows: TGTGCCAGCAGCCCAGTGGTGGCTTATGGCTACACCTTC.

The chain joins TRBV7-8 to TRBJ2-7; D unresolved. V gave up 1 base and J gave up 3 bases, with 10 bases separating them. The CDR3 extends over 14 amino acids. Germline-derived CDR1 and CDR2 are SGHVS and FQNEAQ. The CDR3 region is CASSLEGSGYEQYF. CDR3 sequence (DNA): TGTGCCAGCAGCTTAGAAGGGTCGGGCTACGAGCAGTACTTC.

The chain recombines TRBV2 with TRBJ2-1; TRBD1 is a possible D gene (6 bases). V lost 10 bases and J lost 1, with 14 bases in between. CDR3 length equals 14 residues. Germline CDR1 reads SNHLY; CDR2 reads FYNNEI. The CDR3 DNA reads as TGTGCCATCTCAATCGGACAGTCCTACAATGAGCAGTTCTTC. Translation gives CAISIGQSYNEQFF.

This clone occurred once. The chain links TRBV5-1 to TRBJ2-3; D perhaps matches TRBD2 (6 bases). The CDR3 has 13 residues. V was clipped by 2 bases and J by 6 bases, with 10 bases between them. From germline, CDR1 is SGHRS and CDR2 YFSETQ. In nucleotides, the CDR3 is TGCGCCAGCAGCTTAAGGAGGGAGGATACGCAGTATTTT. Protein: CASSLRREDTQYF.

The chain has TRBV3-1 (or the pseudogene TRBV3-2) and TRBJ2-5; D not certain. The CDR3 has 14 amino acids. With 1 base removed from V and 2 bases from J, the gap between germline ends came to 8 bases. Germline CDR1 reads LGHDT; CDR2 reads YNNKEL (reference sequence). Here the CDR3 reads CASSQVAEQETQYF. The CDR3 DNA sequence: TGTGCCAGCAGCCAAGTGGCAGAACAAGAGACCCAGTACTTC.